This T cell receptor (beta chain) was profiled in a study of T cells after posttransplantation cyclophosphamide. Profiled with immunoSEQ multiplex PCR; TCRdb holds only in-frame clones, not every one. Of about 36,000 clones in the sample, approximately 78% are singletons; the top ten hold 7.5% to 10%. Cyclophosphamide on days +3 and +4 followed busulfan-fludarabine conditioning and a marrow graft. Overall study results and limits: TRB overlap between skin or GI tissue T cells and blood was limited. Later blood repertoires were often dominated by clones from the donor CD8+ memory compartment. Recipient CMV seropositivity and CMV reactivation strongly tracked TRB clonality.

Concerning this clone: Its antigen is still unknown.

CDR1 is SGHRS and CDR2 is YFSETQ in the germline V gene. The ends lost 3 bases at V and 7 bases at J; junction bases unmatched: 7. The CDR3 contains 14 residues. The material was CD4+ T cells sorted from blood, obtained 1,900 to 2,000 days after a stem cell transplant with posttransplant cyclophosphamide. The clonotype originates from a female patient in her forties who received an allogeneic stem cell transplant from a related donor, was CMV-positive, and had no GVHD. The graft donor may be the source of some T cells. The V call is TRBV5-1, the J call TRBJ1-2; 9 bases fit TRBD1. The CDR3 sequence: CASSSGQGRSGYTF. The CDR3 coding sequence is TGCGCCAGCAGCTCGGGACAGGGCCGTAGTGGCTACACCTTC.